The entry that follows covers one T cell receptor beta chain sequence. Per the germline V gene, CDR1 is MNHEY and CDR2 is SMNVEV (reference sequence). The CDR3 length is 14 residues. V gave up 4 bases and J gave up 2 bases; unmatched junction bases: 5. The record originates from a study of technical replicates of blood from a handful of donors. Sequencing was performed with immunoSEQ multiplex PCR; in TCRdb, only in-frame clones are kept and a portion is missing. The sample consists of tens of thousands of clones, roughly 96% of them appearing once. This chain links TRBV27 with TRBJ2-7, with 7 bases matching TRBD1. The source material was T cells isolated from PBMCs. This clonotype was obtained from a human donor in good health. The chain's CDR3 is CASSSRQGTYEQYF. CDR3 nucleotides: TGTGCCAGCAGTTCACGACAGGGAACCTACGAGCAGTACTTC.